This is a list of T cell receptor beta chains from one sample in a study of blood T cell repertoires in COVID-19. Method: immunoSEQ multiplex PCR; TCRdb's copy keeps in-frame clones and lacks some. The table has around 150,000 clones, 80% to 90% seen once; the top ten hold 7.3%. Sequenced sample: PBMCs or T cells enriched from blood (not recorded which). These receptors were taken from a man aged 45-60 years who had recovered from COVID-19. Each CDR3 is given with its conserved first and last residue. The D gene is left open where the match is weak. The size field is filled for only some rows; it gives once, few, many or a size class.

NA	TRBJ1-3	TRBD1	TRBV11-2	TGTGCCAGCAGCGTCCGGGACAGAGGGTTCCAAAACTTAAACACCATATATTTT	CASSVRDRGFQNLNTIYF
NA	TRBJ2-1	NA	TRBV9	TGTGCCAGCAGCGTAGGCGCAGGGACAAACAATGAGCAGTTCTTC	CASSVGAGTNNEQFF
NA	TRBJ1-1	TRBD1	TRBV7-8	TGTGCCAGCAGCCGGGACAGGGTTGGGAACACTGAAGCTTTCTTT	CASSRDRVGNTEAFF
NA	TRBJ1-2	TRBD1	TRBV2	TGTGCCAGCAGTGAGGGGACAGGCTATGGCTACACCTTC	CASSEGTGYGYTF
NA	TRBJ2-3	NA	TRBV5-1	TGCGCCAGCACGCGAAGTCGGGGGAGCACAGATACGCAGTATTTT	CASTRSRGSTDTQYF
NA	TRBJ2-3	TRBD1	TRBV5-1	TGCGCCAGCAGCGATGGACAGGGCCGAACAGATACGCAGTATTTT	CASSDGQGRTDTQYF
NA	TRBJ1-1	NA	TRBV5-1	TGCGCCAGCAGCTCCAGGGAGAACACTGAAGCTTTCTTT	CASSSRENTEAFF
NA	TRBJ1-1	TRBD1	TRBV7-9	TGTGCCAGCGCAACAGGGGCAATGAACACTGAAGCTTTCTTT	CASATGAMNTEAFF
few	TRBJ2-1	TRBD1	TRBV7-9	TGTGCCAGCAGCTGGGTCGGGACAGGGAACAATGAGCAGTTCTTC	CASSWVGTGNNEQFF
NA	TRBJ1-4	NA	TRBV7-9	TGTGCCAGCAGCCCTACCGGGACAAGTAATGAAAAACTGTTTTTT	CASSPTGTSNEKLFF
NA	TRBJ1-1	TRBD1	TRBV7-3	TGTGCCAGCAGCCTACGACAGGGGGAGACTGAAGCTTTCTTT	CASSLRQGETEAFF
few	TRBJ1-6	NA	TRBV5-4	TGTGCCAGCAGCTTGGCTGGGTCCGGGAATTCACCCCTCCACTTT	CASSLAGSGNSPLHF
NA	TRBJ1-5	TRBD1	TRBV18	TGTGCCAGCTCACCAGCAGGGGGTGGGCAGCCCCAGCATTTT	CASSPAGGGQPQHF
NA	TRBJ1-1	TRBD1	TRBV12-3/TRBV12-4	TGTGCCAGCAGAGCCGGGACAGTCTGGCGGGCTTTCTTT	CASRAGTVWRAFF
NA	TRBJ1-1	TRBD1	TRBV6-5	TGTGCCAGCAGGCCCGGGACAGGGATCCCTGAAGCTTTCTTT	CASRPGTGIPEAFF
once	TRBJ1-2	NA	TRBV6-5	TGTGCCACCAGTCGTGGGAAGGGAGGCTATGGCTACACCTTC	CATSRGKGGYGYTF
once	TRBJ1-5	TRBD1	TRBV2	TGTGCCAGCAGACCCGTGACAGGGGGGCAGCCCCAGCATTTT	CASRPVTGGQPQHF
NA	TRBJ1-6	NA	TRBV9	TGTGCCAGCAGCGTAGAGGGGCCTTCACCCCTCCACTTT	CASSVEGPSPLHF
NA	TRBJ1-3	NA	TRBV7-9	TGTGCCAGCAGGCAAACAGGGTCTGGAAACACCATATATTTT	CASRQTGSGNTIYF
NA	TRBJ2-7	TRBD1	TRBV9	TGTGCCAGCAGCTCCCTCCCGGGACAGGGGGCGGGTGAGCAGTACTTC	CASSSLPGQGAGEQYF
NA	TRBJ1-1	TRBD1	TRBV10-3	TGTGCCATCGGGGGACAGCACATGAACACTGAAGCTTTCTTT	CAIGGQHMNTEAFF
NA	TRBJ1-5	NA	TRBV10-2	TGCGCCAGCAGTGACCGGCAGGGCTACAATCAGCCCCAGCATTTT	CASSDRQGYNQPQHF
NA	TRBJ1-5	NA	TRBV24-1	TGTGCCACCAGTGATCCCGACCCCGCTAGGCCAGGGGTCCATCAGCCCCAGCATTTT	CATSDPDPARPGVHQPQHF
NA	TRBJ1-3	NA	TRBV6-2/TRBV6-3	TGTGCCAGCAGCTTCGGGACATTATTCTCTGGAAACACCATATATTTT	CASSFGTLFSGNTIYF
NA	TRBJ2-1	NA	TRBV19	TGTGCCAGTAGTATCCGGGACAAGTACAATGAGCAGTTCTTC	CASSIRDKYNEQFF